This entry is about one T cell receptor beta chain. The sample originates from a study of T cell responses to AZD1222 COVID-19 vaccine. Second-dose recipients at about 4 or about 12 weeks were treated as one pooled group. The CDR3 contains 14 residues. Germline CDR1 reads SGHRS; CDR2 reads YFSETQ. V gave up 4 bases and J gave up 4 bases; unmatched junction bases: 5. Measured with immunoSEQ multiplex PCR; TCRdb has only the in-frame clones, and not every one. The data show 95,000 to 100,000 clones, with roughly 86% seen just once and roughly a tenth held by the top ten. V and J are TRBV5-1 and TRBJ1-2; 9 bases line up with TRBD1. This sequence originates from an adult who received the AZD1222 COVID-19 vaccine. The input for sequencing was peripheral blood, taken 28 days after the second AZD1222 dose. In DNA, the CDR3 is TGCGCCAGCAGCCCGGGACAGGGAGTCTATGGCTACACCTTC. Amino acid sequence: CASSPGQGVYGYTF.